The 32 T cell receptor beta chains listed next were all sequenced from one sample in a study of T cells expressing NK-cell markers. TCRdb reprocessed the 5' RACE reads and keeps a single row for each CDR3 protein, giving no DNA. The sample totals a few hundred thousand distinct CDR3 sequences. The sequencing input was blood T cells: a sorted CD56 or NKG2C T cell subset, CD4+ or CD8+ T cells, or bulk PBMC T cells (not recorded which). These receptor sequences come from a man aged 18-70 years in good health.

V gene TRBV18 combines with J gene TRBJ2-5; TCRdb proposes TRBD1, but this gene call is untestable without DNA. The germline V gene encodes CDR1 KGHSH and CDR2 LQKENI. CDR3 length equals 16 residues. CDR3 sequence reads: CASSPRMTGGQETQYF.

The rearrangement links TRBV25-1 to TRBJ2-1; TCRdb indicates TRBD1, and absent DNA this call remains unverified. This CDR3 is 14 amino acids long. Germline V CDR1 and CDR2: MGHDK, SYGVNS. The CDR3 sequence: CASSEPTGKHEQFF.

The V gene is TRBV23-1, the J gene TRBJ2-2; TCRdb gives TRBD1 as the D gene, but with no DNA this cannot be confirmed. TRBV23-1 is an ORF, and what it does is uncertain. CDR3 length equals 16 residues. CDR3 sequence reads: CASSQPSRVVPGELFF.

The genes are TRBV6-5 and TRBJ2-3; the D call of TRBD1 rests on TCRdb alone, since no DNA is present to check it. The CDR3 sequence is 16 residues long. The germline gives CDR1 MNHEY, CDR2 SVGAGI. CDR3: CASSYSRWAGPDTQYF.

This chain uses TRBV30 with TRBJ1-2; the TCRdb D gene call, TRBD1, has no DNA to confirm it. CDR1 GTSNPN and CDR2 SVGIG come from the germline V gene (reference sequence). This CDR3 is built from 13 residues. The CDR3 loop reads CAWRANRGYGYTF.

This chain joins TRBV12-3 or TRBV12-4 and TRBJ2-7; TCRdb's D call, TRBD1, is unchecked because there is no DNA. This CDR3 region has 14 residues. The CDR3 is CASSLVFGAPEQYF.

CDR3: CSVETGTYGAGELFF. The genes are TRBV29-1 and TRBJ2-2; TCRdb's D gene call, TRBD1, goes unchecked for lack of DNA. CDR3 length equals 15 residues. CDR1 and CDR2 from the germline V gene are SQVTM and ANQGSEA.

This rearrangement joins TRBV27 to TRBJ2-7; TCRdb indicates TRBD1, and absent DNA this call remains unverified. This CDR3 is 15 amino acids long. In germline, CDR1 is MNHEY, CDR2 SMNVEV (reference sequence). The CDR3 sequence is CASSSLDRFTNEQYF.

The chain combines TRBV6-5 with TRBJ1-1; the D call of TRBD1 rests on TCRdb alone, since no DNA is present to check it. This CDR3 contains 15 residues. CDR1 MNHEY and CDR2 SVGAGI come from the germline V gene. This chain's CDR3 is CASSYFEGGTGLTFF.

The chain links TRBV19 to TRBJ1-5; TCRdb's D gene call, TRBD1, goes unchecked for lack of DNA. The CDR3 length is 17 residues. Germline-derived CDR1 and CDR2 are LNHDA and SQIVND (reference sequence). The CDR3 sequence: CASRRWGRQGEGQPQHF. The full variable domain, its missing parts supplied by reference TRBV19 and TRBJ1-5, is DGGITQSPKYLFRKEGQNVTLSCEQNLNHDAMYWYRQDPGQGLRLIYYSQIVNDFQKGDIAEGYSVSREKKESFPLTVTSAQKNPTAFYLCASRRWGRQGEGQPQHFGDGTRLSIL.

V and J are TRBV9 and TRBJ1-2. This CDR3 comprises 14 residues. Per germline, CDR1 SGDLS and CDR2 YYNGEE. The CDR3 sequence: CASSGYSPDYGYTF.

The chain combines TRBV6-5 with TRBJ1-2. The CDR3 runs to 13 residues. Germline V lookup: CDR1 MNHEY, CDR2 SVGAGI. The CDR3 sequence is CASSYSGGYGYTF.

V and J are TRBV20-1 and TRBJ1-2; TCRdb designates TRBD1, a call that cannot be tested without DNA. There are 13 residues in the CDR3. CDR1 is DFQATT and CDR2 is SNEGSKA in the germline V gene (reference sequence). This CDR3 reads CSATGGTGHGYTF.

The CDR3 sequence: CASRGFDEKLFF. The chain links TRBV25-1 to TRBJ1-4. Germline loops: CDR1 MGHDK, CDR2 SYGVNS. There are 12 residues in the CDR3.

The J gene is TRBJ1-1, the V gene TRBV12-3 or TRBV12-4. The CDR3 length is 15 residues. CDR3 loop: CASSRYTNDAGEAFF.

The rearrangement uses TRBV29-1 and TRBJ1-5. CDR1 and CDR2 (germline): SQVTM, ANQGSEA. The CDR3 runs 13 residues. CDR3 loop: CSVGGGPNQPQHF.

The CDR3 loop is CASSYSSGVTDTQYF. The chain carries TRBV6-5 and TRBJ2-3; TCRdb picks TRBD2, but there is no DNA to check that call. This CDR3 comprises 15 residues. Per germline, CDR1 MNHEY and CDR2 SVGAGI.

The V call is TRBV7-9, the J call TRBJ2-3. The CDR3 is made up of 14 amino acids. CDR1 and CDR2 (germline): SEHNR, FQNEAQ (reference sequence). CDR3 region: CASTLIQSTDTQYF.

The chain employs TRBV28 and TRBJ2-6. Germline-derived CDR1 and CDR2 are MDHEN and SYDVKM. This CDR3 is 13 amino acids long. CDR3 in amino acids: CASSIGGANVLTF.

The chain uses TRBV4-2 and TRBJ2-1; absent DNA, TCRdb's TRBD2 call cannot be checked. Germline lookup yields CDR1 LGHNA and CDR2 YNFKEQ. CDR3 length equals 16 residues. CDR3 sequence reads: CASSHAGGGRYNEQFF.

CDR3 loop: CASSKGTPAGGFTDTQYF. The rearrangement joins TRBV21-1 to TRBJ2-3; TCRdb's D gene call, TRBD2, goes unchecked for lack of DNA. TRBV21-1 is an annotated pseudogene. This CDR3 contains 18 residues.

The chain employs TRBV27 and TRBJ1-4; absent DNA, TCRdb's TRBD1 call cannot be checked. This CDR3 is 15 amino acids long. Germline assignment: CDR1 MNHEY and CDR2 SMNVEV (reference sequence). CDR3 protein: CASSRDRAINEKLFF.

The chain is built from TRBV20-1 and TRBJ2-7; TCRdb's D call, TRBD2, is unchecked because there is no DNA. The CDR3 contains 14 residues. From germline, CDR1 is DFQATT and CDR2 SNEGSKA (reference sequence). CDR3 amino acids: CSARGGWSGDEQYF.

V and J are TRBV2 and TRBJ2-3; TCRdb gives TRBD1 as the D gene, but with no DNA this cannot be confirmed. Germline values: CDR1 SNHLY, CDR2 FYNNEI. CDR3 size: 15 residues. CDR3 protein: CASTLENGITDTQYF.

The chain employs TRBV4-2 and TRBJ2-3; without DNA, the TCRdb call of TRBD2 cannot be checked. The germline V gene encodes CDR1 LGHNA and CDR2 YNFKEQ. CDR3 size: 16 residues. CDR3 residues: CASSQAQRLGVDTQYF.

The chain combines TRBV7-2 with TRBJ1-1; TCRdb's D gene call, TRBD1, goes unchecked for lack of DNA. CDR1 is SGHTA, CDR2 FQGNSA, per germline. The CDR3 sequence is 16 residues long. The CDR3 sequence is CASSRSAGTGNTEAFF.

V usage is TRBV12-5 and J usage is TRBJ1-1; lacking DNA, the TRBD1 call made by TCRdb goes unchecked. Germline lookup yields CDR1 LGHNT and CDR2 FRNRAP. This CDR3 comprises 14 residues. CDR3 loop: CASGLDIRGTEAFF. The complete variable domain, with remaining parts taken from reference TRBV12-5 and TRBJ1-1, reads DARVTQTPRHKVTEMGQEVTMRCQPILGHNTVFWYRQTMMQGLELLAYFRNRAPLDDSGMPKDRFSAEMPDATLATLKIQPSEPRDSAVYFCASGLDIRGTEAFFGQGTRLTVV.

The rearrangement uses TRBV30 and TRBJ2-1. CDR1 and CDR2 from the germline V gene are GTSNPN and SVGIG (reference sequence). The CDR3 covers 12 residues. The CDR3 spells CAWSLRYNEQFF.

The rearrangement joins TRBV19 to TRBJ2-3; TCRdb returns TRBD2, unconfirmable since there is no DNA. The V gene's germline CDR1 is LNHDA and CDR2 SQIVND (reference sequence). This CDR3 is 15 amino acids long. CDR3 protein: CASTPERGGFPRQYF.

The V and J genes are TRBV10-3 and TRBJ1-6; lacking DNA, the TRBD1 call made by TCRdb goes unchecked. This CDR3 comprises 15 residues. Germline CDR1 and CDR2: ENHRY and SYGVKD. CDR3 sequence: CAISDRGGYNSPLHF.

V and J are TRBV20-1 and TRBJ2-7; with no DNA, the TCRdb D assignment of TRBD2 cannot be verified. The CDR3 totals 12 residues. Per the germline V gene, CDR1 is DFQATT and CDR2 is SNEGSKA (reference sequence). This chain's CDR3 is CSARGPTYEQYF.

This chain uses TRBV11-3 with TRBJ2-1; TCRdb indicates TRBD1, and absent DNA this call remains unverified. This CDR3 is built from 13 residues. Germline loops: CDR1 SGHNT, CDR2 YENEEA. The CDR3 loop reads CASSLDWGGEQFF.